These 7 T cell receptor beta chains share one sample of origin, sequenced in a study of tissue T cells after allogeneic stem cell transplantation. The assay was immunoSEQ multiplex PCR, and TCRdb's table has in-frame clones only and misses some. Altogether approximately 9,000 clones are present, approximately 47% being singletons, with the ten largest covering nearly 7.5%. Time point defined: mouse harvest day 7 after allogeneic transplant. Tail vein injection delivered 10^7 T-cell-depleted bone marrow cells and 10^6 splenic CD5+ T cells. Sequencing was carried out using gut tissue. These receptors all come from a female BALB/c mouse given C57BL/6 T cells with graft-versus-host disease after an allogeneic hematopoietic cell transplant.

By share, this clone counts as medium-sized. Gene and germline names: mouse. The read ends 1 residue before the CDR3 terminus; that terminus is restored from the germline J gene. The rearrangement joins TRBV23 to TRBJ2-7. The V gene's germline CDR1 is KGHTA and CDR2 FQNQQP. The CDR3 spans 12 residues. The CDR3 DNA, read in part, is TGCTCCAGCAGTCAATCGGCCTATGAACAGTAC. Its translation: CSSSQSAYEQY. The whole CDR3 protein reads CSSSQSAYEQYF.

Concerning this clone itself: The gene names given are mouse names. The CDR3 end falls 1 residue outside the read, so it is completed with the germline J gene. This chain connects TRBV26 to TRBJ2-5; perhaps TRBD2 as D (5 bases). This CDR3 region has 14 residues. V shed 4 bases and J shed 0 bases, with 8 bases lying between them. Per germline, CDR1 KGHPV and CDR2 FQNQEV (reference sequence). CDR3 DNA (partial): TGTGCCAGCAGTCCGGACTATAACCAAGACACCCAGTAC. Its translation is CASSPDYNQDTQY. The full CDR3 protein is CASSPDYNQDTQYF.

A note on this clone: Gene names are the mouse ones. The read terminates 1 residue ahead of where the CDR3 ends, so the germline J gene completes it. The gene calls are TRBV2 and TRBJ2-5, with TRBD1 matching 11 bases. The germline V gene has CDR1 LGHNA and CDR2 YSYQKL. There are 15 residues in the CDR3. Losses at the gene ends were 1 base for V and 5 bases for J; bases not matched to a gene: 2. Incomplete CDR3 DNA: TGTGCCAGCAGCCAAGCCGGGACAGGGGGAGACACCCAGTAC. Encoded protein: CASSQAGTGGDTQY. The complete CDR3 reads CASSQAGTGGDTQYF. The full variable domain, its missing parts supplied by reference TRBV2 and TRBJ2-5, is DPKIIQKPKYLVAVTGSEKILICEQYLGHNAMYWYRQSAKKPLEFMFSYSYQKLMDNQTASSRFQPQSSKKNHLDLQITALKPDDSATYFCASSQAGTGGDTQYFGPGTRLLVL.

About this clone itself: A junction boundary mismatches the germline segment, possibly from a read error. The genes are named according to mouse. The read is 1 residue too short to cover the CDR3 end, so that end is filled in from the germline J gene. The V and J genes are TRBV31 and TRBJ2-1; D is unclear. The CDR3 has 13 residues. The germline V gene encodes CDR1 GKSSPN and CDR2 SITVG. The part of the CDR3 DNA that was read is TGTACCTGGAGTCTATTGGGTGGGGCTGAGCAGTTC. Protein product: CTWSLLGGAEQF. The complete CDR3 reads CTWSLLGGAEQFF. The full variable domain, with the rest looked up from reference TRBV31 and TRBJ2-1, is AQTIHQWPVAEIKAVGSPLSLGCTIKGKSSPNLYWYWQATGGTLQQLFYSITVGQVESVVQLNLSASRPKDDQFILSTEKLLLSHSGFYLCTWSLLGGAEQFFGPGTRLTVL.

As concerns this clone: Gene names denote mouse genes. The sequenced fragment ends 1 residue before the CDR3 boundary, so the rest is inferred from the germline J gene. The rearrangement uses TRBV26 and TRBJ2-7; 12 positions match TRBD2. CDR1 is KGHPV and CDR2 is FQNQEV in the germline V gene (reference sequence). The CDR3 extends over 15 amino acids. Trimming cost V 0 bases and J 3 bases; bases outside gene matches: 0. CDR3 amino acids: CASSLSDWGGYEQYF. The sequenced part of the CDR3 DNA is TGTGCCAGCAGTCTGTCGGACTGGGGGGGCTATGAACAGTAC.

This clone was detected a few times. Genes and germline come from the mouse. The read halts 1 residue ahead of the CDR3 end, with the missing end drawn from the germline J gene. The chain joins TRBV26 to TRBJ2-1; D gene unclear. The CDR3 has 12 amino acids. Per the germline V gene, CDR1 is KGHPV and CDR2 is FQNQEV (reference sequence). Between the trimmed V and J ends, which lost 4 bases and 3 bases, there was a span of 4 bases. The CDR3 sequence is CASSPSYAEQFF. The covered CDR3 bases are TGTGCCAGCAGTCCGTCCTATGCTGAGCAGTTC.

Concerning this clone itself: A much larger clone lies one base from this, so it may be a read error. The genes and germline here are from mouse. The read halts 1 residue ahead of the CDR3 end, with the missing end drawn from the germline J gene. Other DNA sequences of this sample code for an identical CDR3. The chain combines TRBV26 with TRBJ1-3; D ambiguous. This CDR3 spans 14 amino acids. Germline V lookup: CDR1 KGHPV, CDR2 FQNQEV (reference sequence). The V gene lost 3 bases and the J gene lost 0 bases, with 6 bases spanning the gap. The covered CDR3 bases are TGTGCCAGCAGTCTACGGGGTTCTGGAAATACGCTCTAT. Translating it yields CASSLRGSGNTLY. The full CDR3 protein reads CASSLRGSGNTLYF.